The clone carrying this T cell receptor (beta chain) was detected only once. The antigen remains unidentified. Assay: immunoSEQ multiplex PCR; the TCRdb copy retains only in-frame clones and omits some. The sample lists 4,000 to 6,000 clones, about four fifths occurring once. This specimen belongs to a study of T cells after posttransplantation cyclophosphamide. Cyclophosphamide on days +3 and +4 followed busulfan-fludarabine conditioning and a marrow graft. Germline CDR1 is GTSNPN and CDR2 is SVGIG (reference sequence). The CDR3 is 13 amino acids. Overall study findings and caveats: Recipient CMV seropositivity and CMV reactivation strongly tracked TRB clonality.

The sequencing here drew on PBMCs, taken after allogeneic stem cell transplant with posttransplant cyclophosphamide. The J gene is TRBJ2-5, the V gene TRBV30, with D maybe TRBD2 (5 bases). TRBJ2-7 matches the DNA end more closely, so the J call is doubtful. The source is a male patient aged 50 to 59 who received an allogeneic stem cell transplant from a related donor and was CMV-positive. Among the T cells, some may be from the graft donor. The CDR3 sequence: CAWSVGSSYEQYF. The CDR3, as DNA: TGTGCCTGGAGTGTGGGGAGCTCCTACGAGCAGTACTTC.